This T cell receptor (beta chain) was identified in a study of blood T cell repertoires in COVID-19. Study context: Italy, Spain and the United States were the sources of the convalescent and acute COVID-19 samples. The analysed material was cDNA or gDNA that came from T cells, B-cell-depleted T cells, or PBMCs.

In the original analysis: From reference gene primer amplification, estimates of nucleated cell counts were derived. Profiling relied on immunoSEQ multiplex PCR, and the TCRdb table lists in-frame clones only, not all of them. For V, J and clone size, that table is used; D and trimming come from the DNA. This table has fewer than 200,000 clones, roughly 82% appearing once. Recruited during active infection, patients (from Seattle) were subsequently followed longitudinally. Germline lookup yields CDR1 LNHDA and CDR2 SQIVND (reference sequence). The CDR3 is 14 residues long. V lost 5 bases and J lost 2, with 12 bases in between.

This rearrangement joins TRBV19 to TRBJ1-2; no definite D call. The sequenced sample consisted of peripheral blood. The TCR originated in a woman in her sixties or seventies with COVID-19, enrolled during active disease. In nucleotides, the CDR3 is TGTGCCAGTAGTCCCCAAACAGACAACTATGGCTACACCTTC. Amino acids: CASSPQTDNYGYTF.